Listed below are T cell receptor beta chains from one sample, sequenced in a study of shared clonotypes between healthy human individuals. Sequencing used immunoSEQ multiplex PCR; TCRdb keeps in-frame clones, though not all of them. The repertoire holds about 2 million clones, roughly 94% seen once, with 0.13% in the top ten. Material: naive CD4+ T cells sorted from blood. Receptors were obtained from a man between 18 and 35 years old in good health. CDR3s include the opening cysteine and the closing phenylalanine or tryptophan. The order of the fields is CDR3 protein, CDR3 DNA, J gene, V gene, clone size, D gene. A D gene is named only where the DNA matches it firmly. Size tells how often a clone was seen (once, few, many) or the class of an expanded clone, and some rows leave it out.

cdr3_aa: CAWSSSTLYGYTF; cdr3_nt: TGTGCCTGGAGTAGCAGCACCCTCTATGGCTACACCTTC; j_call: TRBJ1-2; v_call: TRBV30; clone_size: -; d_call: -
cdr3_aa: CASSDRQGNEQFF; cdr3_nt: TGTGCCAGCAGCGATCGACAGGGTAATGAGCAGTTCTTC; j_call: TRBJ2-1; v_call: TRBV7-9; clone_size: -; d_call: TRBD1
cdr3_aa: CASSPLGRIPYEQYF; cdr3_nt: TGTGCCAGCAGCCCCCTCGGACGGATCCCCTACGAGCAGTACTTC; j_call: TRBJ2-7; v_call: TRBV5-8; clone_size: -; d_call: -
cdr3_aa: CASSLTGGQETQYF; cdr3_nt: TGTGCCAGCAGTTTGACAGGGGGCCAAGAGACCCAGTACTTC; j_call: TRBJ2-5; v_call: TRBV6-6; clone_size: once; d_call: TRBD1
cdr3_aa: CASSPPGQGADTQYF; cdr3_nt: TGTGCCAGCTCACCTCCGGGACAGGGGGCAGATACGCAGTATTTT; j_call: TRBJ2-3; v_call: TRBV18; clone_size: -; d_call: TRBD1
cdr3_aa: CASSAGFGVGNQPQHF; cdr3_nt: TGTGCCAGCAGTGCAGGGTTCGGGGTAGGCAATCAGCCCCAGCATTTT; j_call: TRBJ1-5; v_call: TRBV6-1; clone_size: -; d_call: -
cdr3_aa: CASRGTSKETQYF; cdr3_nt: TGTGCCAGCAGGGGCACTAGTAAAGAGACCCAGTACTTC; j_call: TRBJ2-5; v_call: TRBV6-6; clone_size: -; d_call: -
cdr3_aa: CASSPPGQTYSGNTIYF; cdr3_nt: TGTGCCAGCAGCCCTCCGGGACAGACCTACTCTGGAAACACCATATATTTT; j_call: TRBJ1-3; v_call: TRBV25-1; clone_size: -; d_call: TRBD1
cdr3_aa: CASSRANTEAFF; cdr3_nt: TGTGCCAGCAGTAGGGCTAACACTGAAGCTTTCTTT; j_call: TRBJ1-1; v_call: TRBV6-1; clone_size: -; d_call: -
cdr3_aa: CASSVRLNEKLFF; cdr3_nt: TGTGCCAGCAGCGTTCGGCTTAATGAAAAACTGTTTTTT; j_call: TRBJ1-4; v_call: TRBV9; clone_size: -; d_call: -
cdr3_aa: CASSLNRVFASNQPQHF; cdr3_nt: TGTGCCAGCAGCCTTAACAGGGTTTTCGCGAGCAATCAGCCCCAGCATTTT; j_call: TRBJ1-5; v_call: TRBV7-8; clone_size: -; d_call: -
cdr3_aa: CASSLRANTGELFF; cdr3_nt: TGTGCCAGCAGTTTACGGGCGAACACCGGGGAGCTGTTTTTT; j_call: TRBJ2-2; v_call: TRBV6-6; clone_size: -; d_call: -
cdr3_aa: CASSVGTSGKKSTDTQYF; cdr3_nt: TGTGCCAGCAGCGTAGGGACTAGCGGGAAAAAGAGCACAGATACGCAGTATTTT; j_call: TRBJ2-3; v_call: TRBV9; clone_size: -; d_call: TRBD2
cdr3_aa: CASSEPLRGVQETQYF; cdr3_nt: TGTGCCAGTAGTGAACCCCTCAGGGGGGTACAAGAGACCCAGTACTTC; j_call: TRBJ2-5; v_call: TRBV19; clone_size: -; d_call: -
cdr3_aa: CASSSYRGAYEQYF; cdr3_nt: TGTGCCAGCAGCTCCTACAGGGGGGCCTACGAGCAGTACTTC; j_call: TRBJ2-7; v_call: TRBV7-2; clone_size: -; d_call: TRBD1
cdr3_aa: CASSYSLQGAAREAFF; cdr3_nt: TGTGCCAGCAGTTACTCCCTTCAGGGGGCCGCGCGTGAAGCTTTCTTT; j_call: TRBJ1-1; v_call: TRBV6-6; clone_size: -; d_call: TRBD1
cdr3_aa: CASSSGSLMGDAYTF; cdr3_nt: TGTGCCAGCAGTTCGGGCAGCCTGATGGGTGACGCCTACACCTTC; j_call: TRBJ1-2; v_call: TRBV25-1; clone_size: -; d_call: -
cdr3_aa: CASRGLKGYNEQFF; cdr3_nt: TGTGCCAGCAGGGGACTAAAAGGATACAATGAGCAGTTCTTC; j_call: TRBJ2-1; v_call: TRBV2; clone_size: -; d_call: TRBD2
cdr3_aa: CASSLGLAERVQFF; cdr3_nt: TGTGCCAGCAGCTTAGGTCTAGCGGAGAGGGTTCAGTTCTTC; j_call: TRBJ2-1; v_call: TRBV11-3; clone_size: -; d_call: TRBD2
cdr3_aa: CASSREGTQYF; cdr3_nt: TGTGCCAGCTCCCGGGAGGGGACCCAGTACTTC; j_call: TRBJ2-5; v_call: TRBV18; clone_size: -; d_call: TRBD2
cdr3_aa: CASSLARLGGRGNTGELFF; cdr3_nt: TGCGCCAGCAGCTTGGCCCGCTTAGGCGGGAGAGGAAACACCGGGGAGCTGTTTTTT; j_call: TRBJ2-2; v_call: TRBV5-1; clone_size: -; d_call: TRBD2
cdr3_aa: CASRLLDRPWNEQFF; cdr3_nt: TGTGCCAGCCGCTTGCTAGACCGACCTTGGAATGAGCAGTTCTTC; j_call: TRBJ2-1; v_call: TRBV5-6; clone_size: -; d_call: -
cdr3_aa: CATERGEFQETQYF; cdr3_nt: TGTGCCACCGAGCGGGGGGAATTCCAAGAGACCCAGTACTTC; j_call: TRBJ2-5; v_call: TRBV25-1; clone_size: -; d_call: TRBD2
cdr3_aa: CASSPGQESPLHF; cdr3_nt: TGTGCCAGCAGCCCGGGACAGGAGTCACCCCTCCACTTT; j_call: TRBJ1-6; v_call: TRBV5-6; clone_size: -; d_call: TRBD1
cdr3_aa: CASSRPGQNVYGYTF; cdr3_nt: TGTGCCAGCAGTCGTCCGGGACAGAACGTATATGGCTACACCTTC; j_call: TRBJ1-2; v_call: TRBV6-5; clone_size: -; d_call: TRBD1
cdr3_aa: CASRYTGSYEQYF; cdr3_nt: TGTGCCAGCAGGTACACGGGGTCCTACGAGCAGTACTTC; j_call: TRBJ2-7; v_call: TRBV2; clone_size: -; d_call: -
cdr3_aa: CASSLGTGYEQYF; cdr3_nt: TGTGCCAGCAGTTTAGGGACAGGCTACGAGCAGTACTTC; j_call: TRBJ2-7; v_call: TRBV28; clone_size: -; d_call: TRBD1
cdr3_aa: CASQAVSGNTIYF; cdr3_nt: TGTGCCAGTCAAGCTGTCTCTGGAAACACCATATATTTT; j_call: TRBJ1-3; v_call: TRBV6-5; clone_size: -; d_call: -
cdr3_aa: CASTKGQVYGYTF; cdr3_nt: TGTGCCAGCACCAAGGGACAGGTCTATGGCTACACCTTC; j_call: TRBJ1-2; v_call: TRBV28; clone_size: -; d_call: TRBD1
cdr3_aa: CASSFIGGSSYNSPLHF; cdr3_nt: TGTGCCAGCAGCTTTATAGGTGGGAGCTCCTATAATTCACCCCTCCACTTT; j_call: TRBJ1-6; v_call: TRBV5-4; clone_size: -; d_call: -
cdr3_aa: CASSLVEGLNSPLHF; cdr3_nt: TGTGCCAGCAGCTTAGTGGAGGGGTTAAATTCACCCCTCCACTTT; j_call: TRBJ1-6; v_call: TRBV11-2; clone_size: -; d_call: -
cdr3_aa: CASSSSSGANVLTF; cdr3_nt: TGTGCCAGCAGTTCCTCCTCTGGGGCCAACGTCCTGACTTTC; j_call: TRBJ2-6; v_call: TRBV28; clone_size: -; d_call: -
cdr3_aa: CASSLGGRETQYF; cdr3_nt: TGTGCCAGCAGCCTAGGGGGGCGAGAGACCCAGTACTTC; j_call: TRBJ2-5; v_call: TRBV14; clone_size: -; d_call: -
cdr3_aa: CASSNRADTQYF; cdr3_nt: TGTGCCAGCTCAAACCGTGCAGATACGCAGTATTTT; j_call: TRBJ2-3; v_call: TRBV18; clone_size: -; d_call: -
cdr3_aa: CASSQKDYRETQYF; cdr3_nt: TGTGCCAGCAGCCAGAAGGACTATCGAGAGACCCAGTACTTC; j_call: TRBJ2-5; v_call: TRBV5-4; clone_size: -; d_call: -
cdr3_aa: CASSQVGVEQFF; cdr3_nt: TGTGCCAGCAGCCAAGTTGGGGTGGAGCAGTTCTTC; j_call: TRBJ2-1; v_call: TRBV7-9; clone_size: -; d_call: -
cdr3_aa: CASSSKAGELFF; cdr3_nt: TGTGCCAGCAGCTCCAAGGCCGGGGAGCTGTTTTTT; j_call: TRBJ2-2; v_call: TRBV7-8; clone_size: -; d_call: -
cdr3_aa: CASSLQRPDTQYF; cdr3_nt: TGTGCCAGCAGTTTACAGCGTCCAGATACGCAGTATTTT; j_call: TRBJ2-3; v_call: TRBV6-6; clone_size: -; d_call: -
cdr3_aa: CASSPLTSALQYF; cdr3_nt: TGTGCCAGCAGCCCCCTGACTAGCGCACTCCAGTACTTC; j_call: TRBJ2-5; v_call: TRBV7-6; clone_size: -; d_call: TRBD2
cdr3_aa: CASRRTSGVQPQHF; cdr3_nt: TGTGCCAGCAGACGTACCTCAGGGGTTCAGCCCCAGCATTTT; j_call: TRBJ1-5; v_call: TRBV6-5; clone_size: -; d_call: -
cdr3_aa: CSVRDTLWGYTF; cdr3_nt: TGCAGCGTTAGGGACACACTTTGGGGCTACACCTTC; j_call: TRBJ1-2; v_call: TRBV29-1; clone_size: -; d_call: -
cdr3_aa: CASSAQGVSNQPQHF; cdr3_nt: TGTGCCAGCAGTGCACAGGGGGTAAGCAATCAGCCCCAGCATTTT; j_call: TRBJ1-5; v_call: TRBV6-7; clone_size: once; d_call: TRBD1
cdr3_aa: CASSVTTGLVKNIQYF; cdr3_nt: TGTGCCAGCAGCGTAACAACAGGCCTAGTCAAAAACATTCAGTACTTC; j_call: TRBJ2-4; v_call: TRBV9; clone_size: -; d_call: -
cdr3_aa: CASSPPWGSGRLETQYF; cdr3_nt: TGTGCCAGCAGCCCACCCTGGGGAAGCGGGAGGCTCGAGACCCAGTACTTC; j_call: TRBJ2-5; v_call: TRBV14; clone_size: -; d_call: TRBD2
cdr3_aa: CASRAGGGLYEQYF; cdr3_nt: TGTGCCAGCAGGGCGGGAGGGGGCCTGTACGAGCAGTACTTC; j_call: TRBJ2-7; v_call: TRBV2; clone_size: few; d_call: TRBD2
cdr3_aa: CASSLGSQSQHF; cdr3_nt: TGTGCCAGCAGCTTAGGAAGTCAGTCCCAGCATTTT; j_call: TRBJ1-5; v_call: TRBV7-9; clone_size: -; d_call: -
cdr3_aa: CASSPTHGEVLQTQYF; cdr3_nt: TGTGCCAGCAGCCCGACCCACGGGGAAGTCCTCCAGACCCAGTACTTC; j_call: TRBJ2-5; v_call: TRBV11-2; clone_size: -; d_call: -
cdr3_aa: CASSVDRGVADTQYF; cdr3_nt: TGTGCCAGCAGCGTAGACAGGGGGGTCGCAGATACGCAGTATTTT; j_call: TRBJ2-3; v_call: TRBV9; clone_size: -; d_call: TRBD1
cdr3_aa: CASSYPVAGEITDTQYF; cdr3_nt: TGCGCCAGCAGCTATCCCGTGGCGGGAGAAATCACAGATACGCAGTATTTT; j_call: TRBJ2-3; v_call: TRBV5-1; clone_size: -; d_call: TRBD2
cdr3_aa: CAGSGQRGYTF; cdr3_nt: TGTGCCGGATCGGGACAGCGAGGCTACACCTTC; j_call: TRBJ1-2; v_call: TRBV30; clone_size: -; d_call: TRBD1
cdr3_aa: CAWSRQIQETQYF; cdr3_nt: TGTGCCTGGAGCCGACAGATCCAAGAGACCCAGTACTTC; j_call: TRBJ2-5; v_call: TRBV30; clone_size: -; d_call: -
cdr3_aa: CASSVGHPYNEQFF; cdr3_nt: TGTGCCAGCAGTGTGGGACACCCCTACAATGAGCAGTTCTTC; j_call: TRBJ2-1; v_call: TRBV27; clone_size: -; d_call: -
cdr3_aa: CASSETRRGGREQYF; cdr3_nt: TGCGCCAGCAGTGAGACACGGCGGGGGGGAAGGGAGCAGTACTTC; j_call: TRBJ2-7; v_call: TRBV10-1; clone_size: -; d_call: TRBD2